One sample yielded the 5 T cell receptor beta chains listed below, sequenced in a study of blood T cell repertoires in COVID-19 (dated by TCRdb to 2019 to 2021). The library was produced with the immunoSEQ multiplex PCR assay. TCRdb carries this immuneACCESS record with in-frame sequences only. Its versions omit some clonotypes, under half of them owing to an unresolved V gene in the studies checked, with the rest unexplained. The sample has more than 250,000 clones on record, 70% to 90% of them singletons. The leading ten clones occupy around 2.1% of the sample. Specimen: PBMCs or T cells enriched from blood (not recorded which). The receptors originated from a man aged 25 to 45 who had recovered from COVID-19.

The chain carries TRBV5-1 and TRBJ2-2; D is unclear. CDR1 SGHRS and CDR2 YFSETQ come from the germline V gene. CDR3 size: 17 residues. Trimming took 1 base from V and 4 from J, leaving 17 bases between them. The CDR3: CASSLTRGTPLTGELFF. The CDR3 region has the DNA TGCGCCAGCAGCTTGACCAGAGGTACACCACTCACCGGGGAGCTGTTTTTT.

The chain links TRBV7-9 to TRBJ1-6; D is unclear. V was pared by 0 bases and J by 7 bases, with 7 bases between. The CDR3 runs to 14 residues. Germline V lookup: CDR1 SEHNR, CDR2 FQNEAQ (reference sequence). This chain's CDR3 is CASSLASQNSPLHF. DNA of the CDR3: TGTGCCAGCAGCTTAGCATCACAAAATTCACCCCTCCACTTT.

The V call is TRBV5-4, the J call TRBJ2-7, with 9 bases lining up with TRBD1. V gave up 4 bases and J gave up 1 base; unmatched junction bases: 9. Per the germline V gene, CDR1 is SGHNT and CDR2 is YYREEE (reference sequence). The CDR3 runs 16 residues. The chain's CDR3 is CASSGMGQGKSYEQYF. CDR3 nucleotide sequence: TGTGCCAGCAGCGGAATGGGACAGGGAAAGTCCTACGAGCAGTACTTC. The variable domain in full, completed from reference TRBV5-4 and TRBJ2-7, reads ETGVTQSPTHLIKTRGQQVTLRCSSQSGHNTVSWYQQALGQGPQFIFQYYREEENGRGNFPPRFSGLQFPNYSSELNVNALELDDSALYLCASSGMGQGKSYEQYFGPGTRLTVT.

The chain couples TRBV5-6 to TRBJ1-5; possible D gene TRBD1, 5 bases. This CDR3 has 16 residues. Germline V gives CDR1 SGHDT, CDR2 YYEEEE. The V end lost 3 bases, the J end lost 5 bases, and 18 bases lay between the germline ends. CDR3 in amino acids: CASSSLGSRVDQPQHF. Written as DNA, the CDR3 is TGTGCCAGCAGCTCTCTGGGGTCCAGGGTCGATCAGCCCCAGCATTTT.

The chain employs TRBV2 and TRBJ2-1, with TRBD1 matching 7 bases. Germline V gene data show CDR1 as SNHLY and CDR2 as FYNNEI. The CDR3 is 15 amino acids. V dropped 1 base and J dropped 4; count of bases not matched to a gene: 4. CDR3 sequence reads: CASSEEGAEYNEQFF. The CDR3 DNA sequence: TGTGCCAGCAGTGAAGAGGGGGCTGAGTACAATGAGCAGTTCTTC.